The source of this T cell receptor beta chain is a study of T cell responses to AZD1222 COVID-19 vaccine. The wider study: Second-dose intervals of approximately 4 or approximately 12 weeks were pooled.

As regards this clone: Antigen: not known.

Clones were read by immunoSEQ multiplex PCR, and TCRdb kept only the in-frame ones, dropping some. This sample has about 130,000 clones, with around 90% found just once. CDR1 SNHLY and CDR2 FYNNEI come from the germline V gene. Trimming stripped 2 bases from V and 4 bases from J, with 9 bases between. The CDR3 covers 14 residues. Whole-study results and caveats: CD4 TCRs linked to vaccination spanned spike, dominating at 160-218 and 743-854. Among the donors, most were white British and more were female, and clonal diversity was possibly underestimated. Close to half of spike-specific TCRs reportedly recognize unmutated variant regions.

V and J are TRBV2 and TRBJ1-5; D gene ambiguous. The sequencing here drew on peripheral blood, taken on day 0 of AZD1222 vaccination. The receptor's source is an adult in good health. CDR3 protein: CASSEIEPNQPQHF. The CDR3 bases are TGTGCCAGCAGTGAAATCGAACCAAATCAGCCCCAGCATTTT. The whole variable domain, remainder taken from reference TRBV2 and TRBJ1-5, is EPEVTQTPSHQVTQMGQEVILRCVPISNHLYFYWYRQILGQKVEFLVSFYNNEISEKSEIFDDQFSVERPDGSNFTLKIRSTKLEDSAMYFCASSEIEPNQPQHFGDGTRLSIL.